A selection of T cell receptor beta chains follows, all from one sample in a study of blood T cell repertoires in COVID-19. TCRdb keeps only in-frame clones here, not all; method: immunoSEQ multiplex PCR. The data show 80,000 or so clones, over 75% seen once. Sequencing was carried out using peripheral blood. The receptor set was obtained from an elderly man with acute or convalescent COVID-19. CDR3s include the opening cysteine and the closing phenylalanine or tryptophan. A D gene is named only where the DNA matches it firmly. Only part of the rows carry a size: once, few, many, or a class if the clone is expanded.

d_call | j_call | clone_size | v_call | cdr3_nt | cdr3_aa
. | TRBJ2-6 | once | TRBV7-3 | TGTGCCAGCAGTAACCTTGCGGGACGGGGGGCCAACGTCCTGACTTTC | CASSNLAGRGANVLTF
. | TRBJ1-1 | . | TRBV19 | TGTGCCAGTAGTTTAAGGGGTTCAGAGACTGAAGCTTTCTTT | CASSLRGSETEAFF
TRBD2 | TRBJ2-2 | . | TRBV10-3 | TGTGCCATCAGGAGCGGGGGGGCTGGGAGCGGGGAGCTGTTTTTT | CAIRSGGAGSGELFF
TRBD1 | TRBJ1-5 | . | TRBV2 | TGTGCCAGCAGTGAAAGACCGGGACAGACGAAGCATTTT | CASSERPGQTKHF
TRBD1 | TRBJ2-7 | . | TRBV12-3/TRBV12-4 | TGTGCCAGCAGCCCCCGGGACAGGGTCGAGCAGTACTTC | CASSPRDRVEQYF
TRBD1 | TRBJ2-3 | once | TRBV7-3 | TGTGCCAGCAGCCCCGGACAGGGTCTATACGCAGATACGCAGTATTTT | CASSPGQGLYADTQYF
TRBD1 | TRBJ2-7 | . | TRBV7-7 | TGTGCTAGCAGCTTAGAGCCCCGGGGACAGGGAGGCGAGCAGTACTTC | CASSLEPRGQGGEQYF
. | TRBJ1-6 | . | TRBV27 | TGTGCCAGCAGACAAAGACAGTCTTCACCCCTCCACTTT | CASRQRQSSPLHF
. | TRBJ1-6 | . | TRBV9 | TGTGCCAGCAGCGTGGAAGAGCACAGGGCAGGATCACCCCTCCACTTT | CASSVEEHRAGSPLHF
TRBD2 | TRBJ2-3 | . | TRBV11-2 | TGTGCCAGCAGCTTGAATGCGGGGGGGGGCACAGATACGCAGTATTTT | CASSLNAGGGTDTQYF
. | TRBJ1-2 | . | TRBV24-1 | TGTGCCACCAGTGATTTAGGGGCTAACTACTATGGCTACACCTTC | CATSDLGANYYGYTF
TRBD1 | TRBJ1-2 | few | TRBV6-2/TRBV6-3 | TGTGCCAGCAGTGACAGGACAGGGCAAACTGGAATTGGCTACACCTTC | CASSDRTGQTGIGYTF
TRBD1 | TRBJ1-3 | few | TRBV10-3 | TGTGCCATCACCGGACAGGCCTCTGGAAACACCATATATTTT | CAITGQASGNTIYF
TRBD2 | TRBJ2-2 | . | TRBV7-6 | TGTGCCAGCAGCTCCATAGCGGGGGGCGGGGAGCTGTTTTTT | CASSSIAGGGELFF
TRBD2 | TRBJ2-3 | . | TRBV6-5 | TGTGCCAGCAGGACTAGCGGGGGCCCTGCAACGGCGCAGTATTTT | CASRTSGGPATAQYF
. | TRBJ1-5 | . | TRBV10-2 | TGCGCCAGCAGTGTTCGGGAGGGGAGAGATCAGCCCCAGCATTTT | CASSVREGRDQPQHF
. | TRBJ1-1 | . | TRBV15 | TGTGCCACCAGGGGGACTAACACTGAAGCTTTCTTT | CATRGTNTEAFF
. | TRBJ1-4 | few | TRBV7-9 | TGTGCCAGCAGCCCGGGCGGACACGCTAATGAAAAACTGTTTTTT | CASSPGGHANEKLFF
. | TRBJ2-6 | . | TRBV5-4 | TGTGCCAGCAGCAGCGGGCAACCTGGGGCCAACGTCCTGACTTTC | CASSSGQPGANVLTF
. | TRBJ2-2 | . | TRBV5-5 | TGTGCCAGCAGCTTGGTATGGGGCGACGTCACCGGGGAGCTGTTTTTT | CASSLVWGDVTGELFF
. | TRBJ1-2 | . | TRBV18 | TGTGCCAGCTCACCCGGCGGGGGGTCTAACTATGGCTACACCTTC | CASSPGGGSNYGYTF
. | TRBJ1-2 | . | TRBV4-1 | TGCGCCAGCAGCCAAGAGGAGGTAGGAACCTATGGCTACACCTTC | CASSQEEVGTYGYTF
. | TRBJ2-2 | . | TRBV5-1 | TGCGCCAGCAGCGGAGGGGATACCGGGGAGCTGTTTTTT | CASSGGDTGELFF
TRBD2 | TRBJ2-5 | . | TRBV25-1 | TGTGCCAGCAGTCCAGGTCGGGGGGTCCTGGAGACCCAGTACTTC | CASSPGRGVLETQYF
TRBD1 | TRBJ2-7 | . | TRBV23-1 | TGCGCCAGCAGTCAATCCGGACAGGGGGAAGCCTACGAGCAGTACTTC | CASSQSGQGEAYEQYF
. | TRBJ2-2 | . | TRBV28 | TGTGCCAGCAGTTTGGTAGGGGCCGGGGAGCTGTTTTTT | CASSLVGAGELFF
. | TRBJ1-2 | . | TRBV5-8 | TGTGCCAGCAGCTTTTCTGGCAGAAGCTATGGCTACACCTTC | CASSFSGRSYGYTF
TRBD1 | TRBJ1-5 | . | TRBV13 | TGTGCCAGCAGCTTATCGACAGGGACGGAGCCCCAGCATTTT | CASSLSTGTEPQHF
TRBD1 | TRBJ2-1 | . | TRBV5-4 | TGTGCCAGCCGGGACAGACGAAACAATGAGCAGTTCTTC | CASRDRRNNEQFF
TRBD1 | TRBJ1-3 | . | TRBV29-1 | TGCAGCGTTGGGAGGGGGCCTGGAAACACCATATATTTT | CSVGRGPGNTIYF
. | TRBJ1-2 | . | TRBV19 | TGTGCCAGTACTGGGATCGACAGGAGAGGCTACACCTTC | CASTGIDRRGYTF
TRBD1 | TRBJ1-6 | . | TRBV18 | TGTGCCAGCTCACCAATGGACAGGGATGGAAATTCACCCCTCCACTTT | CASSPMDRDGNSPLHF
TRBD1 | TRBJ1-3 | . | TRBV30 | TGTGCCTGGAGACCCAGGGGACAGCAAAGTGGAAACACCATATATTTT | CAWRPRGQQSGNTIYF
. | TRBJ1-6 | . | TRBV5-1 | TGCGCCAGCAGCTTGAGAGGGAGGATGGGGAATTCACCCCTCCACTTT | CASSLRGRMGNSPLHF
TRBD1 | TRBJ1-6 | . | TRBV7-8 | TGTGCCAGCAGCGCACGGACAGGAAATAATTCACCCCTCCACTTT | CASSARTGNNSPLHF
. | TRBJ1-4 | . | TRBV30 | TGTGCCTGGAGTCTCTGGGGGGGCCTCGCCCTTAATGAAAAACTGTTTTTT | CAWSLWGGLALNEKLFF
TRBD1 | TRBJ1-3 | . | TRBV6-5 | TGTGCCAGCGTCGACAGGGACTCTGGAAACACCATATATTTT | CASVDRDSGNTIYF
TRBD1 | TRBJ1-6 | . | TRBV9 | TGTGCCAGCAGCACCCGAACAGGGGATAATTCACCCCTCCACTTT | CASSTRTGDNSPLHF
TRBD2 | TRBJ2-2 | . | TRBV3-1/TRBV3-2 | TGTGCCAGCAGTGTCCGGACTAGCGGGGGCCCTAACACCGGGGAGCTGTTTTTT | CASSVRTSGGPNTGELFF
. | TRBJ2-2 | . | TRBV6-5 | TGTGCCAGCAGTTTGCTCGGGACACAGAACACCGGGGAGCTGTTTTTT | CASSLLGTQNTGELFF
TRBD1 | TRBJ1-2 | . | TRBV6-1 | TGTGCCAGCAGTGAAGCAGGCAGGGGGCACGGCTACACCTTC | CASSEAGRGHGYTF
. | TRBJ2-3 | . | TRBV6-5 | TGTGCCAGCGGGCGAGATCCTAGCACAGATACGCAGTATTTT | CASGRDPSTDTQYF
. | TRBJ1-2 | . | TRBV2 | TGTGCCAGCAGCATCCTGGGGGCGGTGAACTATGGCTACACCTTC | CASSILGAVNYGYTF
TRBD1 | TRBJ1-4 | once | TRBV28 | TGTGCCAGCAGTTTTCGAACAGGGGGGGTTGAAAAACTGTTTTTT | CASSFRTGGVEKLFF
. | TRBJ1-2 | . | TRBV6-5 | TGTGCCAGCTCACCAGATAACTATGGCTACACCTTC | CASSPDNYGYTF
TRBD1 | TRBJ2-5 | . | TRBV5-1 | TGCGCCAGCAGCCCCCGATCGGGACAGAGCGAGACCCAGTACTTC | CASSPRSGQSETQYF
. | TRBJ1-3 | . | TRBV7-8 | TGTGCCAGCAGCTTAGGCGACAGCTCTGGAAACACCATATATTTT | CASSLGDSSGNTIYF
. | TRBJ1-2 | . | TRBV7-9 | TGTGCCAGCAGCCCCGGGACAAGTGGCTACACCTTC | CASSPGTSGYTF
. | TRBJ2-2 | . | TRBV24-1 | TGTGCCACCAGCCCCCGCGGAGGAGGGGAGCTGTTTTTT | CATSPRGGGELFF